The 6 T cell receptor beta chains reported below all come from one sample, sequenced in a study of T cell responses to AZD1222 COVID-19 vaccine. The method was immunoSEQ multiplex PCR; TCRdb's version includes in-frame clones alone and lacks a portion of them. The sample lists under 200,000 clones, just over 90% occurring once. The sample in question was peripheral blood, obtained on day 0 of AZD1222 vaccination. The receptors originated from an adult in good health.

The chain employs TRBV18 and TRBJ2-5; 9 bases are a match to TRBD1. Germline CDR1 reads KGHSH; CDR2 reads LQKENI. The CDR3 spans 15 residues. V gave up 0 bases and J gave up 5 bases; unmatched junction bases: 4. CDR3 in amino acids: CASSPPRTGVETQYF. CDR3 nucleotide sequence: TGTGCCAGCTCACCACCTAGGACAGGGGTTGAGACCCAGTACTTC.

J is TRBJ1-2 and V is TRBV19; no clear D. V shed 5 bases and J shed 3 bases, with 13 bases lying between them. The germline CDR1 and CDR2 sequences are LNHDA and SQIVND (reference sequence). CDR3 length: 14 residues. The CDR3 protein is CASSVKDGDYGYTF. CDR3 coding DNA: TGTGCCAGTAGTGTGAAGGACGGCGACTATGGCTACACCTTC.

The rearrangement links TRBV7-2 to TRBJ2-3, with D unresolved. There are 14 residues in the CDR3. Trimming pared 3 bases from V and 14 bases from J, leaving 21 bases between. Looked up from germline, CDR1 is SGHTA and CDR2 is FQGNSA. CDR3 amino acids: CASSFDWTSLSGYF. The CDR3 region has the DNA TGTGCCAGCAGCTTCGATTGGACCAGTCTATCTGGGTATTTT.

This chain uses TRBV5-4 with TRBJ2-7; D gene ambiguous. This CDR3 region has 15 residues. Germline CDR1 reads SGHNT; CDR2 reads YYREEE (reference sequence). The V end was cut by 1 base, the J end by 0 bases, with 11 bases between. For the CDR3, the DNA is TGTGCCAGCAGCTTGTGGTACGAAAGCTCCTACGAGCAGTACTTC. This translates into CASSLWYESSYEQYF.

This clone has a handful of counts. Germline and junction disagree at one end, which may indicate a read error. The CDR3 loop is CASSLWKGLEAQYF. CDR3 nucleotide sequence: TGTGCCAGCAGCTTATGGAAAGGACTAGAGGCCCAGTACTTC. This sequence joins TRBV7-2 and TRBJ2-5, with TRBD2 matching over 7 bases. The CDR3 has 14 residues. The germline CDR1 and CDR2 sequences are SGHTA and FQGNSA.

This clone was counted a single time. CDR3 nucleotides: TGTGCCAGCAGCCACACTCTTCAAAATGAGCAGTTCTTC. Amino acids: CASSHTLQNEQFF. The chain couples TRBV3-1 (or the pseudogene TRBV3-2) to TRBJ2-1; D call uncertain. Looked up from germline, CDR1 is LGHDT and CDR2 is YNNKEL (reference sequence). The CDR3 covers 13 residues. V was shortened by 3 bases and J by 7 bases, with 10 bases between the two germline ends.